This T cell receptor (beta chain) came from a study of control samples from healthy donors and cancer patients (dated by TCRdb to the early 2020s). The protocol used for the library was the immunoSEQ multiplex PCR assay. The table comes from immuneACCESS by way of TCRdb, which keeps in-frame sequences with V and J called. Part of the clones is missing from these tables; in studies checked, under half for an unresolved V gene and the rest for unknown reasons. Present in this sample are 97,000 or so clones, about 91% of which were seen just once. Roughly 2.5% of the sample belongs to the ten largest clones. Points on this clone: What this receptor recognizes is not known. Base quality data are lacking; no much larger clone is found one base away.

CDR1 MNHNS and CDR2 SASEGT are derived from the germline V gene. The CDR3 contains 15 residues, cysteine and phenylalanine counted. Of all the DNA, just the CDR3 is kept, 45 bases in frame from base 1. Trimming takes 0 bases from V and 4 bases from J, and the germline ends sit 10 bases apart. The sequenced sample was blood. The sequence links TRBV6-1 to TRBJ1-3; the D gene identity is not certain. The receptor comes from a woman aged 18-29 years in good health. CDR3 sequence: CASSEAGRPGNTIYF. The DNA is as follows: TGTGCCAGCAGTGAAGCCGGCAGGCCCGGAAACACCATATATTTT.